A single sample gave rise to the 17 T cell receptor beta chains below, sequenced in a study of blood T cell repertoires in COVID-19. The assay was immunoSEQ multiplex PCR, and TCRdb's table has in-frame clones only and misses some. Here the sample spans about 140,000 clones, around 86% being singletons. Sequencing was carried out using peripheral blood. These receptors all come from a human donor in a cohort sampled during active COVID-19.

The V call is TRBV28, the J call TRBJ2-3, with TRBD2 matching over 10 bases. Trimming removed 3 bases from V and 3 bases from J; junction bases left unmatched: 12. Germline CDR1 is MDHEN and CDR2 is SYDVKM. The CDR3 runs 18 residues. The CDR3 is CASSFYLAGVEETDTQYF. The DNA for the CDR3 is TGTGCCAGCAGTTTTTACCTAGCGGGGGTCGAGGAAACAGATACGCAGTATTTT.

This clone is a singleton in its sample. This chain uses TRBV25-1 with TRBJ1-4; TRBD1 agrees at 8 bases. The ends lost 6 bases at V and 6 bases at J; junction bases unmatched: 12. Per the germline V gene, CDR1 is MGHDK and CDR2 is SYGVNS. The length of the CDR3 is 16 residues. CDR3 in amino acids: CASSPPGQGGHEKLFF. As DNA, the CDR3 is TGTGCCAGCAGCCCACCCGGACAGGGCGGGCATGAAAAACTGTTTTTT.

This chain links TRBV18 with TRBJ2-7; 7 nucleotides agree with TRBD1. The CDR3 has 14 residues. Germline V gene sequence: CDR1 KGHSH, CDR2 LQKENI. V lost 2 bases to trimming and J lost 1 base; unmatched junction nucleotides: 2. Here the CDR3 reads CASSPGDSSYEQYF. For the CDR3, the DNA is TGTGCCAGCTCACCAGGGGACAGTTCCTACGAGCAGTACTTC.

This sequence joins TRBV7-6 and TRBJ2-7; TRBD2 is a possible D gene (6 bases). Per germline, CDR1 SGHVS and CDR2 FNYEAQ. This CDR3 is 15 amino acids long. Trimming pared 5 bases from V and 2 bases from J, leaving 16 bases between. CDR3 nucleotide sequence: TGTGCCAGCAGCAGTATTAGCGGACCTACCTACGAGCAGTACTTC. This codes for CASSSISGPTYEQYF.

The chain links TRBV20-1 to TRBJ2-1; maybe TRBD1 (6 bases). This CDR3 comprises 19 residues. V shed 3 bases and J shed 1 base, with 25 bases lying between them. Germline CDR1 is DFQATT and CDR2 is SNEGSKA (reference sequence). The CDR3 reads CSASGLLRDKGQSYNEQFF. The DNA of the CDR3 is TGCAGTGCTAGTGGCCTACTCCGGGACAAAGGTCAGTCCTACAATGAGCAGTTCTTC.

The chain links TRBV29-1 to TRBJ1-1; the D gene is possibly TRBD1 (6 bases). This CDR3 is built from 15 residues. Germline CDR1 is SQVTM and CDR2 is ANQGSEA. V gave up 2 bases and J gave up 5 bases, with 18 bases separating them. The CDR3 protein is CSVEWGRLYGTEAFF. The CDR3 region has the DNA TGCAGCGTTGAATGGGGGCGGCTTTACGGAACTGAAGCTTTCTTT.

This rearrangement joins TRBV21-1 to TRBJ2-6; TRBD1 reflects the table's D call only, with no check against the DNA. TRBV21-1 is an annotated pseudogene. This CDR3 has 20 amino acids. As DNA, the CDR3 is TGTGCCAGCAGCAAAATGGGATTTTTGGGACAGGGGGCTGGGGCCAACGTCCTGACTTTC. Translating it yields CASSKMGFLGQGAGANVLTF.

This chain uses TRBV4-2 with TRBJ2-7; 11 bases line up with TRBD2. Germline V gives CDR1 LGHNA, CDR2 YNFKEQ. The junction had 4 bases not matched to a gene; V was cut back by 0 bases and J by 3 bases. The CDR3 sequence is 16 residues long. The CDR3 loop is CASSQDLLAGVYEQYF. CDR3 nucleotides: TGTGCCAGCAGCCAAGATCTACTAGCGGGGGTCTACGAGCAGTACTTC.

This chain uses TRBV27 with TRBJ1-1; the match to TRBD1 covers 8 bases. Losses at the gene ends were 8 bases for V and 0 bases for J; bases not matched to a gene: 17. This CDR3 spans 18 amino acids. CDR1 and CDR2 (germline): MNHEY, SMNVEV (reference sequence). This CDR3 is CASHLGQGAEGLNTEAFF. CDR3 coding DNA: TGTGCCAGCCACTTAGGGCAGGGGGCCGAGGGACTGAACACTGAAGCTTTCTTT.

The chain couples TRBV7-2 to TRBJ2-3; D is perhaps TRBD1 (6 bases). Trimming removed 3 bases at V and 5 bases at J, with 9 bases between. CDR1 is SGHTA, CDR2 FQGNSA, per germline. The CDR3 has 13 amino acids. CDR3 region: CASSFAGEDTQYF. CDR3 nucleotides: TGTGCCAGCAGCTTCGCAGGGGAAGATACGCAGTATTTT.

Turning to this clone: The junction departs from the called germline gene at one end, perhaps through a read error. This chain connects TRBV6-5 to TRBJ1-1; D not certain. The CDR3 is 13 amino acids. Germline CDR1 is MNHEY and CDR2 is SVGAGI. The CDR3 coding sequence is TGTGCCAGCAGGTACTACAGTGGCACTGAAGCTTTCTTT. Protein sequence: CASRYYSGTEAFF.

CDR3 residues: CASSEAPPGELFF. The CDR3 nucleotides read TGTGCCAGCAGCGAGGCACCCCCCGGGGAGCTGTTTTTT. The chain recombines TRBV2 with TRBJ2-2; no definite D call. This CDR3 contains 13 residues. Germline V CDR1 and CDR2: SNHLY, FYNNEI. The V end was cut by 6 bases, the J end by 6 bases, with 11 bases between.

This clone has a single count. The rearrangement joins TRBV7-9 to TRBJ1-2; D is possibly TRBD1 (6 bases). CDR3 length equals 13 residues. Looked up from germline, CDR1 is SEHNR and CDR2 is FQNEAQ (reference sequence). V lost 3 bases, J lost 6 bases, and 11 bases lay in between. DNA of the CDR3: TGTGCCAGCAGCTTCGGCCAGGGGCATGGCTACACCTTC. Translated: CASSFGQGHGYTF.

The V call is TRBV15, the J call TRBJ2-7; TRBD2 aligns across 8 bases. The CDR3 is 15 amino acids. Germline assignment: CDR1 LNHNV and CDR2 YYDKDF (reference sequence). V was clipped by 0 bases and J by 6 bases; unmatched bases: 7. Here the CDR3 reads CATSRDPSGGSEQYF. Here the CDR3 DNA reads TGTGCCACCAGCAGAGATCCCAGCGGGGGAAGCGAGCAGTACTTC.

The J gene is TRBJ1-1, the V gene TRBV28; D is possibly TRBD1 (5 bases). V lost 5 bases and J 1 base, leaving 14 bases between the germline ends. This CDR3 comprises 15 residues. Germline V gene data show CDR1 as MDHEN and CDR2 as SYDVKM. DNA for the CDR3: TGTGCCAGCAGTCTCGATCCCGGGGGGAACACTGAAGCTTTCTTT. Protein sequence: CASSLDPGGNTEAFF.

The gene calls are TRBV15 and TRBJ1-4; D gene unclear. The V and J ends lost 0 bases and 5 bases respectively, with 13 bases between them. CDR3 length: 16 amino acids. Germline V gene lookup returns CDR1 LNHNV and CDR2 YYDKDF (reference sequence). The CDR3 region has the DNA TGTGCCACCAGCAGAGACCGAGTCAGGCCCAATGAAAAACTGTTTTTT. This translates into CATSRDRVRPNEKLFF.

The V and J genes are TRBV28 and TRBJ2-7, with D possibly matching TRBD2 (5 bases). Trimming removed 6 bases from V and 0 bases from J, with 12 bases in between. The CDR3 sequence is 14 residues long. The germline V gene encodes CDR1 MDHEN and CDR2 SYDVKM. CDR3 sequence (DNA): TGTGCCAGCAGCCAGGACTCACGCTCCTACGAGCAGTACTTC. This gives the protein CASSQDSRSYEQYF.